This T cell receptor (beta chain) comes out of a study of blood T cells in healthy people across ages. The wider study: Template switching retrieved approximately one barcoded beta molecule for each two T cells.

A J-beta primer mix and a sample-barcoded 5' primer were used in a second PCR of about 7 to 12 cycles. TCRdb processed the 5' RACE reads anew with MiXCR; each CDR3 protein has one entry. This sample carries approximately 1.5 million distinct CDR3 sequences, 35% to 45% of them seen once, and the ten largest clones take about 3.8%. Germline V gene data show CDR1 as LNHDA and CDR2 as SQIVND (reference sequence). The CDR3 spans 14 residues. V lost 7 bases to trimming and J lost 4 bases, with 17 bases between them. V usage is TRBV19 and J usage is TRBJ2-7; D is possibly TRBD1 (5 bases). Sequencing was carried out using blood. This TCR was recovered from a woman between 18 and 29 years old in good health. This CDR3 reads CASTTDIAAYEQYF. DNA of the CDR3: TGTGCCAGTACAACGGACATTGCCGCGTACGAGCAGTACTTC.